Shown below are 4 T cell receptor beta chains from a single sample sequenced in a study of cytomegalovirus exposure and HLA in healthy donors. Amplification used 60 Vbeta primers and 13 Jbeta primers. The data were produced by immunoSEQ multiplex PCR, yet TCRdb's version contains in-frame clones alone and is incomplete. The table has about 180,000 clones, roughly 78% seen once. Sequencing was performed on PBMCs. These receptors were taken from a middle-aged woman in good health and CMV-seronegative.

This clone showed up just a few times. The CDR3 DNA sequence: TGCGCCAGCAGCCAAGGCGAGACAGTGCTCTATGGCTACACCTTC. Translated: CASSQGETVLYGYTF. This rearrangement joins TRBV4-1 to TRBJ1-2; TRBD1 might be the D (5 bases). V was trimmed by 1 base and J by 4 bases, leaving 13 bases between them. This CDR3 spans 15 amino acids. CDR1 and CDR2 (germline): MGHRA, YSYEKL.

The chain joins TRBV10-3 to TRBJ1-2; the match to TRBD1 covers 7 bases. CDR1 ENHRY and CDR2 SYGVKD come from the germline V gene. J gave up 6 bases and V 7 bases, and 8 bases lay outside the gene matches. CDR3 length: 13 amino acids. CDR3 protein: CAITGQLGDGYTF. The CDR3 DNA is TGTGCCATCACGGGACAGTTGGGAGATGGCTACACCTTC.

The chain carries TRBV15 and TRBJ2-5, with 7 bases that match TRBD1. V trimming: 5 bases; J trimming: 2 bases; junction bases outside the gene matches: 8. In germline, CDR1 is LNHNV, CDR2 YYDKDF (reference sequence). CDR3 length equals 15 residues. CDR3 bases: TGTGCCACCAGCCCGTCTACAGGGGAACAAGAGACCCAGTACTTC. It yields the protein CATSPSTGEQETQYF.

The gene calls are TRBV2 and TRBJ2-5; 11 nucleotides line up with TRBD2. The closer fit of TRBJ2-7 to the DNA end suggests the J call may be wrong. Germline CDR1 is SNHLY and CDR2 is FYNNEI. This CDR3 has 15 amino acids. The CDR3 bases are TGTGCCAGCAGCGCGGGACTAGCGGTCTCCTACGAGCAGTACTTC. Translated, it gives CASSAGLAVSYEQYF.